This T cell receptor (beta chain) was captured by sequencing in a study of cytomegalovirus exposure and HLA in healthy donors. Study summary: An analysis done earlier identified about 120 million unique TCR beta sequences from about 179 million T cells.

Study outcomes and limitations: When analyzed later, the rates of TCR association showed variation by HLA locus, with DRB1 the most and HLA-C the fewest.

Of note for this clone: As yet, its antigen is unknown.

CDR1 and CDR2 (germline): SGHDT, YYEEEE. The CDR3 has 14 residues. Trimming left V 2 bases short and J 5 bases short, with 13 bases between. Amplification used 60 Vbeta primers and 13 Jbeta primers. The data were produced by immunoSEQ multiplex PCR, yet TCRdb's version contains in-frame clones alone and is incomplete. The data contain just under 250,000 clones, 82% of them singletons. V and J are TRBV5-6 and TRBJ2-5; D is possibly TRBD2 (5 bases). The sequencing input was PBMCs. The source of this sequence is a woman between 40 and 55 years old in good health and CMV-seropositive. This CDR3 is CASSFPGSTETQYF. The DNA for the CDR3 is TGTGCCAGCAGCTTCCCGGGGAGTACGGAGACCCAGTACTTC. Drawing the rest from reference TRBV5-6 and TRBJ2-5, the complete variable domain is DAGVTQSPTHLIKTRGQQVTLRCSPKSGHDTVSWYQQALGQGPQFIFQYYEEEERQRGNFPDRFSGHQFPNYSSELNVNALLLGDSALYLCASSFPGSTETQYFGPGTRLLVL.